The sequence of this TCR beta chain was determined in a study of blood T cell repertoires in COVID-19. Study background: Samples came from the United States, Italy and Spain, spanning acute and convalescent COVID-19.

Germline V gene data show CDR1 as ENHRY and CDR2 as SYGVKD. The CDR3 consists of 16 residues. The V end was cut by 0 bases, the J end by 4 bases, with 15 bases between. TCRdb keeps only in-frame clones here, not all; method: immunoSEQ multiplex PCR. The repertoire holds 52,000 or so clones, 86% seen once, with about 2.5% in the top ten. This clone has only one observation. The chain has TRBV10-3 and TRBJ1-2; D is perhaps TRBD1 (5 bases). The clonotype originates from an elderly man with acute or convalescent COVID-19. The sequencing sample was made of peripheral blood. The CDR3 bases are TGTGCCATCAGTGAGTCAGGAACAGGCCAGTCCTATGGCTACACCTTC. This sequence encodes CAISESGTGQSYGYTF.